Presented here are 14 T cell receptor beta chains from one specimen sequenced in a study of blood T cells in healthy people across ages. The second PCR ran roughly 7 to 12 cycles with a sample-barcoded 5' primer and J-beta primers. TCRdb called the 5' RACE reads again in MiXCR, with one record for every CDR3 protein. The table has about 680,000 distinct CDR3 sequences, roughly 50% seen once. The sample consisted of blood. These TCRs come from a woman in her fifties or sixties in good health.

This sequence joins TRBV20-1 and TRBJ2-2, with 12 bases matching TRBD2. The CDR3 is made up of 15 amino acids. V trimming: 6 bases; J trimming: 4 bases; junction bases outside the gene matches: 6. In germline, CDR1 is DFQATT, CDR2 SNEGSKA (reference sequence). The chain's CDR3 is CSAKTSGRSTGELFF. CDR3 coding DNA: TGCAGTGCAAAGACTAGCGGGAGATCCACCGGGGAGCTGTTTTTT.

The CDR3 spells CSARVAGVDEQYF. CDR3 nucleotide sequence: TGCAGTGCTAGAGTAGCGGGAGTCGACGAGCAGTACTTC. The rearrangement links TRBV20-1 to TRBJ2-4; TRBD2 aligns across 9 bases. With the DNA end fitting TRBJ2-7 better, the J assignment may be wrong. The CDR3 is 13 residues long. CDR1 is DFQATT and CDR2 is SNEGSKA in the germline V gene (reference sequence).

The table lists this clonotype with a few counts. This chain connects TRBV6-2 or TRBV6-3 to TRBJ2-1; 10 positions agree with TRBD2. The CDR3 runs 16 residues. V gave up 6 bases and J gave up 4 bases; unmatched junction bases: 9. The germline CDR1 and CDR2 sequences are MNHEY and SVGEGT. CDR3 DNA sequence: TGTGCCAGCAGACCTAGCGGGAGATCCGGGTACAATGAGCAGTTCTTC. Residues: CASRPSGRSGYNEQFF.

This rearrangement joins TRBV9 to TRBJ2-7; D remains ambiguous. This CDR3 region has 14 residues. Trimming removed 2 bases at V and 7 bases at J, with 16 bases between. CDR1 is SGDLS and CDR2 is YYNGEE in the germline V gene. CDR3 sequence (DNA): TGTGCCAGCAGCGTGGGCGTAGCTTACAATGAGCAGTACTTC. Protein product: CASSVGVAYNEQYF.

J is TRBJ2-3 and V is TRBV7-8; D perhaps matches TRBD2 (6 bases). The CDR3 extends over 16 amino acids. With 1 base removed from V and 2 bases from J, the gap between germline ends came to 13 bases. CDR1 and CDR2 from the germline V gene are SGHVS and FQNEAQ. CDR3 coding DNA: TGTGCCAGCAGCTTAGAAAGAACTAGCCCCACAGATACGCAGTATTTT. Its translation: CASSLERTSPTDTQYF.

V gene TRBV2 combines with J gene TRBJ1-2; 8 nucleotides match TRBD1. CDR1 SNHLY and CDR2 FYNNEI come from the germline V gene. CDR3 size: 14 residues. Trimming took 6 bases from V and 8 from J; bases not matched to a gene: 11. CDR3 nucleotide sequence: TGTGCCAGCAGAAGCTCCGACAGGGGTTACGGCTACACCTTC. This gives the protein CASRSSDRGYGYTF.

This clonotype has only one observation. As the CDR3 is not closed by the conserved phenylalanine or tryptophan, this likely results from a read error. CDR3 region: CSASGDMAVGTEAFI. In DNA form, the CDR3 reads TGCAGTGCTAGTGGGGACATGGCTGTAGGCACTGAAGCTTTCATT. V gene TRBV20-1 combines with J gene TRBJ1-1, with D tentatively TRBD1 (6 bases). The CDR3 is 15 residues long. V dropped 3 bases and J dropped 4 bases, with 18 bases sitting between them. The V gene's germline CDR1 is DFQATT and CDR2 SNEGSKA (reference sequence).

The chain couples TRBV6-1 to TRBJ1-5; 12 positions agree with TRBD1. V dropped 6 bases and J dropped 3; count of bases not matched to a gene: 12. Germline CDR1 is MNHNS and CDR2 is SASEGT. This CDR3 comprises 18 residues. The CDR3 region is CASSFPGQGARNNQPQHF. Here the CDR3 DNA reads TGTGCCAGCAGCTTCCCGGGACAGGGGGCAAGGAACAATCAGCCCCAGCATTTT.

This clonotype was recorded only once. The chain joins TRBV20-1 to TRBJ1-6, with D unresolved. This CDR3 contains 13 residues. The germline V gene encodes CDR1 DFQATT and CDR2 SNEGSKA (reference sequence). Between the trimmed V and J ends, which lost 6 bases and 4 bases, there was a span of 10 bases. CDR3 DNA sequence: TGCAGTGCGAGCGGCGGATATAATTCACCCCTCCACTTT. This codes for CSASGGYNSPLHF.

CDR3 DNA sequence: TGCGCCAGCAGCCGAGAACGCGATCAGCCCCAGCATTTT. Encoded protein: CASSRERDQPQHF. The chain joins TRBV4-3 to TRBJ1-5; no clear D gene. The CDR3 runs to 13 residues. Trimming took 4 bases from V and 5 from J, leaving 9 bases between them. In germline, CDR1 is LGHNA, CDR2 YSLEER.

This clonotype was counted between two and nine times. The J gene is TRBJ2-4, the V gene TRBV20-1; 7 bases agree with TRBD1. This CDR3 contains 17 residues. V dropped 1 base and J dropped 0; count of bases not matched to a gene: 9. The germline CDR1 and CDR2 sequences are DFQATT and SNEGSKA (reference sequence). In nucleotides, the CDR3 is TGCAGTGCTAGAGCGGGACAGCCCCTCCTAGCCAAAAACATTCAGTACTTC. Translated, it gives CSARAGQPLLAKNIQYF.

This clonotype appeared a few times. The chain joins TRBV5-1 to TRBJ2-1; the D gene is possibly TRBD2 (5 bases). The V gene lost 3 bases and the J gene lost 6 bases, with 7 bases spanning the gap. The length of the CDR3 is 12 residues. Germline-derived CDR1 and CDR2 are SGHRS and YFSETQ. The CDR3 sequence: CASSYTSNEQFF. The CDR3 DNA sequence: TGCGCCAGCAGCTACACTAGCAATGAGCAGTTCTTC.

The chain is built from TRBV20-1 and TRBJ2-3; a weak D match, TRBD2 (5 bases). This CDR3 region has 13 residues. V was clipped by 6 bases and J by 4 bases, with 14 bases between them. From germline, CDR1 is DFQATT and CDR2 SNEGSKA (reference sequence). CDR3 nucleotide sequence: TGCAGTGCCCCACTAGACGTCGCAGATACGCAGTATTTT. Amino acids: CSAPLDVADTQYF.

The CDR3 DNA sequence: TGTGCCAGCAGCGGAGAGGCAGATACGCAGTATTTT. This translates into CASSGEADTQYF. V gene TRBV7-2 combines with J gene TRBJ2-3; no definite D call. CDR1 is SGHTA, CDR2 FQGNSA, per germline. The ends were cut back, 5 bases at V and 4 bases at J, with 7 bases in the middle. This CDR3 region has 12 residues.